These 18 T cell receptor beta chains were sequenced from one sample in a study of CD8+ T cells in alopecia areata. Extracted RNA was reverse transcribed, and the resulting cDNA served as sequencing template. Sequencing was performed with immunoSEQ multiplex PCR; in TCRdb, only in-frame clones are kept and a portion is missing. The sample gives more than 1,500 clones, none seen only once, and the top ten clones hold 25% to 30%. Stated time point: mouse skin 6 weeks after grafting, around onset of hair loss. The source was skin, collected at week 6. All receptors come from a C3H/HeJ mouse with alopecia areata. The strain's MHC: H2-k.

This clone is deemed medium-sized. Any gene name here is a mouse gene name. CDR3 DNA, as far as it was read: TGTGCCAGCAGAAGGGACACTTCAAACACA. It codes for CASRRDTSNT. The full CDR3 protein reads CASRRDTSNTEVFF. This chain connects TRBV19 to TRBJ1-1; D perhaps matches TRBD1 (6 bases). Read coverage stops 4 residues before the CDR3 terminus; the germline J gene supplies the remainder. The ends were cut back, 5 bases at V and 0 bases at J, with 11 bases in the middle. Germline V gene sequence: CDR1 FNHDT, CDR2 SITEND (reference sequence). CDR3 length: 14 amino acids.

A remark on this clone: Gene names refer to mouse genes. The read ends 4 residues early relative to the CDR3; the germline J gene fills the gap. The chain uses TRBV19 and TRBJ2-7; D is possibly TRBD2 (7 bases). This CDR3 has 15 residues. V was trimmed by 1 base and J by 0 bases, leaving 11 bases between them. From germline, CDR1 is FNHDT and CDR2 SITEND (reference sequence). The part of the CDR3 DNA that was read is TGTGCCAGCAGTATACTGGGGGCGAGCTCCTAT. Its protein product is CASSILGASSY. The full CDR3 is CASSILGASSYEQYF. The full variable domain, completed using reference TRBV19 and TRBJ2-7, is GGIITQTPKFLIGQEGQKLTLKCQQNFNHDTMYWYRQDSGKGLRLIYYSITENDLQKGDLSEGYDASREKKSSFSLTVTSAQKNEMAVFLCASSILGASSYEQYFGPGTRLTVL.

Relative to its sample, this clone is medium-sized (0.01 to 0.1%). Gene names follow the mouse nomenclature. The CDR3 goes on 3 residues after the read ends, and that part is filled in from the germline J gene. The chain employs TRBV1 and TRBJ1-6; TRBD1 matches 9 bases. TRBJ1-6 is annotated as an ORF whose role is uncertain. The CDR3 sequence is 14 residues long. The V segment lost 3 bases and the J segment 7 bases; nucleotides outside the gene matches: 1. The germline V gene encodes CDR1 NSQYPW and CDR2 LRSPGD (reference sequence). The CDR3 here is CTCSAGTGNSPLYF. The covered CDR3 bases are TGCACCTGCAGTGCCGGGACAGGGAATTCGCCC.

Turning to this clone: The gene symbols are mouse symbols. The read terminates 4 residues before the CDR3 end, so the remaining end is supplied by the germline J gene. V is TRBV13-3 and J is TRBJ1-1; TRBD1 matches 9 bases. Per germline, CDR1 NNHDY and CDR2 SYVADS. The CDR3 length is 15 residues. V was clipped by 4 bases and J by 3 bases; unmatched bases: 7. The sequenced part of the CDR3 DNA is TGTGCCAGCAGTTTGGACAGGGGAGGGGACACA. Protein: CASSLDRGGDT. The whole CDR3 sequence is CASSLDRGGDTEVFF.

This clone occurred many times. Mouse names are used for the genes. Read data end 4 residues before the CDR3 end; the end is taken from the germline J gene. This chain joins TRBV13-2 and TRBJ2-7; D remains ambiguous. The CDR3 consists of 11 residues. Germline assignment: CDR1 NNHNN and CDR2 SYGAGS (reference sequence). The DNA read from the CDR3 is TGTGCCAGCGGTGAGGGGTAT. Translation gives CASGEGY. The full CDR3 reads CASGEGYEQYF.

As to this clone: Mouse gene names apply. The CDR3 goes on 4 residues after the read ends, and that part is filled in from the germline J gene. The V and J genes are TRBV12-2 and TRBJ1-2, with 10 bases fitting TRBD1. V was pared by 4 bases and J by 2 bases, with 3 bases of the junction left unmatched. The germline CDR1 and CDR2 sequences are SGHLS and HYDKME. The CDR3 consists of 14 residues. The CDR3 sequence: CASSDRGRNSDYTF. CDR3 DNA (partial): TGTGCCAGCTCCGACAGGGGGCGCAACTCC.

As to this clone: A much more abundant neighbour one base away suggests this may be a read error. The listed genes are named as in mouse. The read ends 4 residues early relative to the CDR3; the germline J gene fills the gap. The genes are TRBV13-3 and TRBJ2-7; 7 bases fit TRBD2. Germline-derived CDR1 and CDR2 are NNHDY and SYVADS. This CDR3 comprises 13 residues. CDR3 residues: CASSDGGVYEQYF. The covered CDR3 bases are TGTGCCAGCAGTGACGGGGGGGTTTAT.

By sample fraction, this clone is large. Gene names and germline refer to mouse. The read halts 4 residues ahead of the CDR3 end, with the missing end drawn from the germline J gene. This chain links TRBV17 with TRBJ2-3, with TRBD2 as a possible D gene (6 bases). CDR3 length: 17 residues. V lost 2 bases to trimming and J lost 1 base, with 16 bases between them. Germline CDR1 is MNHDT and CDR2 is YYDKIL. The CDR3 spells CASSRTGGRVGAETLYF. Incomplete CDR3 DNA: TGTGCTAGCAGTAGAACCGGGGGGAGGGTGGGTGCAGAA.

Concerning this clone: Genes and germline are mouse. The CDR3 goes on 4 residues after the read ends, and that part is filled in from the germline J gene. The V call is TRBV19, the J call TRBJ1-1; TRBD1 agrees at 7 bases. The CDR3 totals 14 residues. V shed 4 bases, J shed 1 base, and the junction held 4 bases outside the gene matches. Per the germline V gene, CDR1 is FNHDT and CDR2 is SITEND (reference sequence). The CDR3 loop reads CASSLDRVNTEVFF. Incomplete CDR3 DNA: TGTGCCAGCAGTCTCGACAGGGTAAACACA.

This clone is medium-sized (0.01 to 0.1%) in the sample. Gene names denote mouse genes. Read coverage stops 4 residues before the CDR3 terminus; the germline J gene supplies the remainder. V is TRBV13-3 and J is TRBJ2-2; D possibly corresponds to TRBD1 (6 bases). The CDR3 consists of 15 residues. Between the trimmed V and J ends, which lost 2 bases and 1 base, there was a span of 9 bases. The germline CDR1 and CDR2 sequences are NNHDY and SYVADS. CDR3 sequence: CASSETGRNTGQLYF. The sequenced CDR3 bases are TGTGCCAGCAGTGAAACAGGGAGAAACACCGGG.

In this sample, this clone turned up a few times. The genes and germline here are from mouse. The CDR3 goes on 4 residues after the read ends, and that part is filled in from the germline J gene. This chain joins TRBV13-2 and TRBJ2-2; 9 bases agree with TRBD1. J was trimmed by 0 bases and V by 4 bases; bases with no gene match: 4. This CDR3 region has 16 residues. The germline gives CDR1 NNHNN, CDR2 SYGAGS (reference sequence). The CDR3: CASGPGQGTNTGQLYF. The sequenced part of the CDR3 DNA is TGTGCCAGCGGTCCGGGACAGGGAACAAACACCGGG.

The table lists this clone with many counts. The gene names here belong to mouse. The CDR3 extends 4 residues past the end of the read, so its final part is completed from the germline J gene. The gene calls are TRBV1 and TRBJ2-7, with 10 bases lining up with TRBD2. Germline V CDR1 and CDR2: NSQYPW, LRSPGD (reference sequence). CDR3 length: 14 residues. Partial CDR3 DNA: TGCACCTGCAGTGCAGAGGACTGGGGGTAT. It yields the protein CTCSAEDWGY. The whole CDR3 reads CTCSAEDWGYEQYF.

By its share, this clone is medium-sized. Gene labels here are mouse ones. Coverage ceases 4 residues before the CDR3 finishes, and the germline J gene fills in the end. The chain uses TRBV13-1 and TRBJ2-4, with D uncertain. Germline CDR1 and CDR2: NSHNY and SYGAGN. This CDR3 has 13 residues. V was trimmed by 0 bases and J by 3 bases, leaving 5 bases between them. CDR3 bases read: TGTGCCAGCAGTGATGCAGCCCAAAAC. It encodes CASSDAAQN. The complete CDR3 reads CASSDAAQNTLYF.

This clone was recorded a few times. The germline and genes are mouse ones. The CDR3 goes on 4 residues after the read ends, and that part is filled in from the germline J gene. This rearrangement joins TRBV2 to TRBJ2-1; the match to TRBD1 covers 7 bases. V dropped 0 bases and J dropped 3; count of bases not matched to a gene: 2. In germline, CDR1 is LGHNA, CDR2 YSYQKL. There are 15 residues in the CDR3. The CDR3 loop reads CASSQDPGGYAEQFF. Incomplete CDR3 DNA: TGTGCCAGCAGCCAAGATCCAGGGGGCTATGCT.

This clone was detected only a few times. The genes are named according to mouse. The read terminates 4 residues before the CDR3 end, so the remaining end is supplied by the germline J gene. The chain joins TRBV31 to TRBJ2-7; TRBD2 matches at 10 bases. Trimming removed 1 base from V and 1 base from J; junction bases left unmatched: 4. Germline CDR1 GKSSPN, CDR2 SITVG. The CDR3 consists of 15 residues. This CDR3 reads CAWSRPGLGSYEQYF. The sequenced CDR3 bases are TGTGCCTGGAGTCGGCCGGGACTGGGGTCCTAT.

At least ten counts were recorded for this clone. Gene names are mouse gene names. Read data end 4 residues before the CDR3 end; the end is taken from the germline J gene. The chain recombines TRBV5 with TRBJ2-1, with 9 bases lining up with TRBD2. J was trimmed by 3 bases and V by 4 bases; bases with no gene match: 4. The CDR3 spans 15 residues. Germline CDR1 LGHNA, CDR2 YNLKQL (reference sequence). The sequenced CDR3 bases are TGTGCCAGCAGCCTCGGACTGGGGCCCTATGCT. Residues: CASSLGLGPYA. The full CDR3 is CASSLGLGPYAEQFF.

This clone has just a few counts. Mouse germline and gene names are used. The CDR3 extends 4 residues past the end of the read, so its final part is completed from the germline J gene. This chain connects TRBV14 to TRBJ2-7, with a weak D call TRBD1 (5 bases). The germline V gene has CDR1 SGHDT and CDR2 FRDEAV. The CDR3 has 12 residues. CDR3 DNA (partial): TGTGCCAGCAGGCCCGACAGTTAT. It codes for CASRPDSY. In full, the CDR3 is CASRPDSYEQYF. Full variable domain (rest looked up from reference TRBV14 and TRBJ2-7): EAGVTQSPRYAVLQEGQAVSFWCDPISGHDTLYWYQQPRDQGPQLLVYFRDEAVIDNSQLPSDRFSAVRPKGTNSTLKIQSAKQGDTATYLCASRPDSYEQYFGPGTRLTVL.

By share, this clone counts as medium-sized (0.01 to 0.1%). Each gene name is a mouse one. Sequencing ends 4 residues short of the CDR3 end; the germline J gene provides the rest. This chain uses TRBV3 with TRBJ2-5, with D maybe TRBD2 (5 bases). CDR1 and CDR2 (germline): SNHLY, FYNGKV (reference sequence). This CDR3 has 14 residues. Trimming removed 1 base from V and 0 bases from J, with 5 bases in between. The chain's CDR3 is CASSLDWNQDTQYF. Partial CDR3 DNA: TGTGCCAGCAGCTTAGACTGGAACCAAGAC.